A single sample is the source of the 27 T cell receptor beta chains below, sequenced in a study of blood T cell repertoires in COVID-19. Measured with immunoSEQ multiplex PCR; TCRdb has only the in-frame clones, and not every one. The sample lists 200,000 to 250,000 clones; under 90% were seen once. The sample taken for sequencing was PBMCs or T cells enriched from blood (not recorded which). Receptors originate from a woman aged 55 to 70 who had recovered from COVID-19.

The chain carries TRBV4-3 and TRBJ2-5; 10 bases agree with TRBD2. CDR1 is LGHNA, CDR2 YSLEER, per germline. The J segment lost 4 bases and the V segment lost 3 bases, leaving 14 bases of the junction unmatched. The CDR3 covers 18 residues. The CDR3 here is CASSHLGESGGAAETQYF. In nucleotides, the CDR3 is TGCGCCAGCAGCCACTTGGGGGAGAGCGGGGGGGCCGCAGAGACCCAGTACTTC.

The rearrangement uses TRBV3-1 (or the pseudogene TRBV3-2) and TRBJ1-6; possible D gene TRBD1, 6 bases. The CDR3 loop spans 15 amino acids. Deletions cut 4 bases from V and 4 bases from J, with 11 bases between. Germline V CDR1 and CDR2: LGHDT, YNNKEL (reference sequence). The CDR3 is CASSPRGGYNSPLHF. DNA for the CDR3: TGTGCCAGCAGCCCCCGAGGGGGTTATAATTCACCCCTCCACTTT.

The genes are TRBV6-5 and TRBJ2-4, with TRBD1 as a possible D gene (6 bases). The CDR3 extends over 15 amino acids. V was pared by 4 bases and J by 1 base, with 11 bases between. Per the germline V gene, CDR1 is MNHEY and CDR2 is SVGAGI. In nucleotides, the CDR3 is TGTGCCAGCAGTTCCCAGGGGCCTGCCAAAAACATTCAGTACTTC. Its translation: CASSSQGPAKNIQYF.

The chain recombines TRBV21-1 with TRBJ1-4; TRBD1, the D gene given by the table, was not confirmed from the DNA. TRBV21-1 is termed a pseudogene. The CDR3 is 14 amino acids. CDR3 in DNA: TGTGCCAGCAGCTTTCAAGGGGTTAGTCGAAAACTGTTTTTT. As protein: CASSFQGVSRKLFF.

The genes are TRBV4-1 and TRBJ2-5; TRBD1 is a possible D gene (6 bases). The CDR3 is 17 amino acids. V was shortened by 0 bases and J by 0 bases, with 14 bases between the two germline ends. The germline V gene has CDR1 MGHRA and CDR2 YSYEKL. The CDR3 coding sequence is TGCGCCAGCAGCCAAGAAGTTGACAGGATCCACCAAGAGACCCAGTACTTC. Translated: CASSQEVDRIHQETQYF.

The genes are TRBV7-2 and TRBJ1-4, with D possibly TRBD1 on 6 matching bases. The germline gives CDR1 SGHTA, CDR2 FQGNSA. Between the trimmed V and J ends, which lost 5 bases and 7 bases, there was a span of 17 bases. This CDR3 contains 15 residues. CDR3 in DNA: TGTGCCAGCAGCCTCACACAGGGTTTAAGTGAAAAACTGTTTTTT. Translating gives CASSLTQGLSEKLFF.

This rearrangement joins TRBV6-5 to TRBJ2-2; 12 bases map to TRBD1. This CDR3 has 15 amino acids. Germline loops: CDR1 MNHEY, CDR2 SVGAGI. Trimming at V came to 8 bases and at J to 7 bases, leaving 8 bases not matched to a gene. CDR3 sequence (DNA): TGTGCCAGCTTCTGGGACAGGGGGCATATCGGGGAGCTGTTTTTT. Its protein is CASFWDRGHIGELFF.

The chain joins TRBV25-1 to TRBJ1-1, with D maybe TRBD1 (6 bases). V gave up 5 bases and J gave up 3 bases, with 13 bases separating them. The germline gives CDR1 MGHDK, CDR2 SYGVNS. CDR3 size: 14 residues. CDR3 nucleotides: TGTGCCAGCAGTCAAGGGGGGGTGTACACTGAAGCTTTCTTT. Translated, it gives CASSQGGVYTEAFF.

The rearrangement joins TRBV18 to TRBJ1-2; D uncertain. This CDR3 comprises 12 residues. V shed 3 bases and J shed 11 bases, with 13 bases lying between them. Germline V gene sequence: CDR1 KGHSH, CDR2 LQKENI. The DNA for the CDR3 is TGTGCCAGCTCACCTCGGGGAGCTTATTACACCTTC. It translates to CASSPRGAYYTF.

CDR3 in amino acids: CASSSQEGNQPQHF. For the CDR3, the DNA is TGTGCCAGCAGTTCTCAAGAGGGCAATCAGCCCCAGCATTTT. The chain combines TRBV6-5 with TRBJ1-5, with D uncertain. This CDR3 is 14 amino acids long. The V gene lost 4 bases and the J gene lost 2 bases, with 9 bases spanning the gap. Germline V CDR1 and CDR2: MNHEY, SVGAGI.

J is TRBJ2-2 and V is TRBV7-2, with a weak D call TRBD1 (6 bases). Germline loops: CDR1 SGHTA, CDR2 FQGNSA. V lost 3 bases and J lost 5, with 7 bases in between. The CDR3 totals 13 residues. CDR3 sequence reads: CASSFTGTGELFF. Here the CDR3 DNA reads TGTGCCAGCAGCTTCACAGGGACCGGGGAGCTGTTTTTT. The whole variable domain, filled in from reference TRBV7-2 and TRBJ2-2, reads GAGVSQSPSNKVTEKGKDVELRCDPISGHTALYWYRQSLGQGLEFLIYFQGNSAPDKSGLPSDRFSAERTGGSVSTLTIQRTQQEDSAVYLCASSFTGTGELFFGEGSRLTVL.

This chain links TRBV7-9 with TRBJ1-2, with D unresolved. V was pared by 3 bases and J by 4 bases, with 15 bases between. CDR1 is SEHNR and CDR2 is FQNEAQ in the germline V gene (reference sequence). The CDR3 runs to 15 residues. DNA of the CDR3: TGTGCCAGCAGCTTCGTTCGAGGTCCAGCCTATGGCTACACCTTC. This encodes CASSFVRGPAYGYTF.

J is TRBJ1-1 and V is TRBV10-2; tentatively, D is TRBD1 (6 bases). V lost 2 bases, J lost 3 bases, and 16 bases lay in between. The CDR3 is made up of 16 amino acids. The germline V gene encodes CDR1 WSHSY and CDR2 SAAADI. As DNA, the CDR3 is TGCGCCAGCAGTGAGGACGCAGGGGTTTGGGACACTGAAGCTTTCTTT. Its translation: CASSEDAGVWDTEAFF.

The CDR3: CASSLAAGGFGGELFF. CDR3 coding DNA: TGTGCCAGCAGCTTAGCGGCAGGGGGCTTTGGCGGGGAGCTGTTTTTT. The chain has TRBV7-2 and TRBJ2-2; 8 bases line up with TRBD1. V lost 0 bases to trimming and J lost 7 bases; unmatched junction nucleotides: 7. This CDR3 region has 16 residues. Germline CDR1 SGHTA, CDR2 FQGNSA. Full variable domain (remainder filled in from reference TRBV7-2 and TRBJ2-2): GAGVSQSPSNKVTEKGKDVELRCDPISGHTALYWYRQSLGQGLEFLIYFQGNSAPDKSGLPSDRFSAERTGGSVSTLTIQRTQQEDSAVYLCASSLAAGGFGGELFFGEGSRLTVL.

The V and J genes are TRBV5-4 and TRBJ1-2; the match to TRBD1 covers 8 bases. The CDR3 is made up of 15 amino acids. The V gene's germline CDR1 is SGHNT and CDR2 YYREEE (reference sequence). V shed 4 bases and J 3 bases; nucleotides not matched to a gene: 8. The CDR3 region is CASSPRTGQDYGYTF. Written as DNA, the CDR3 is TGTGCCAGCAGCCCTAGGACGGGACAGGACTATGGCTACACCTTC.

This clone appeared once. The rearrangement uses TRBV29-1 and TRBJ2-5; possible D gene TRBD2, 6 bases. V lost 4 bases to trimming and J lost 5 bases, with 14 bases between them. The CDR3 is 13 amino acids. Per the germline V gene, CDR1 is SQVTM and CDR2 is ANQGSEA. In DNA, the CDR3 is TGCAGCGTTGTGGAGGGGCGGTGGGAGACCCAGTACTTC. It is translated as CSVVEGRWETQYF.

CDR3 amino acids: CASSLANQGGQFF. CDR3 coding DNA: TGTGCCAGCAGCTTAGCTAATCAGGGCGGGCAGTTCTTC. V and J are TRBV7-9 and TRBJ2-1, with D maybe TRBD1 (5 bases). Germline V gives CDR1 SEHNR, CDR2 FQNEAQ (reference sequence). With 0 bases removed from V and 12 bases from J, the gap between germline ends came to 12 bases. This CDR3 region has 13 residues. Based on the CDR3 plus reference TRBV7-9 and TRBJ2-1, the full variable domain is DTGVSQNPRHKITKRGQNVTFRCDPISEHNRLYWYRQTLGQGPEFLTYFQNEAQLEKSRLLSDRFSAERPKGSFSTLEIQRTEQGDSAMYLCASSLANQGGQFFGPGTRLTVL.

V usage is TRBV3-1 (or the pseudogene TRBV3-2) and J usage is TRBJ2-1; 13 bases match TRBD2. The CDR3 has 16 residues. V lost 4 bases and J lost 7; bases outside the gene matches: 7. Germline V gives CDR1 LGHDT, CDR2 YNNKEL (reference sequence). For the CDR3, the DNA is TGTGCCAGCAGCCGAAGGACTAGCGGGAGTTTTAATGAGCAGTTCTTC. Translated, it gives CASSRRTSGSFNEQFF.

This sequence joins TRBV5-6 and TRBJ2-7, with a possible D match to TRBD2 (5 bases). Germline V CDR1 and CDR2: SGHDT, YYEEEE. V lost 0 bases and J lost 5, with 12 bases in between. The CDR3 spans 14 residues. The CDR3 DNA sequence: TGTGCCAGCAGCTTGGGGACTTGGATCCACGAGCAGTACTTC. Encoded protein: CASSLGTWIHEQYF.

The chain uses TRBV2 and TRBJ2-2; D is perhaps TRBD1 (7 bases). V dropped 6 bases and J dropped 2 bases, with 13 bases sitting between them. The CDR3 covers 15 residues. CDR1 and CDR2 (germline): SNHLY, FYNNEI. The CDR3 region has the DNA TGTGCCAGCAGGTCACAGGGGACTAACACCGGGGAGCTGTTTTTT. Its protein product is CASRSQGTNTGELFF.

The chain has TRBV12-3 or TRBV12-4 and TRBJ1-1; possible D gene TRBD1, 5 bases. The CDR3 length is 13 residues. Trimming removed 3 bases at V and 7 bases at J, with 12 bases between. In DNA, the CDR3 is TGTGCCAGCAGTTTCGCGGGGGAAGGTGAAGCTTTCTTT. It translates to CASSFAGEGEAFF.

The rearrangement joins TRBV5-6 to TRBJ2-7, with 10 nucleotides matching TRBD2. Trimming took 0 bases from V and 3 from J; bases not matched to a gene: 3. Germline loops: CDR1 SGHDT, CDR2 YYEEEE. This CDR3 is built from 15 residues. The CDR3 nucleotides read TGTGCCAGCAGCTTGGGACTAGCGGGTAGCTACGAGCAGTACTTC. The encoded protein is CASSLGLAGSYEQYF.

This chain joins TRBV2 and TRBJ2-5; possibly TRBD2 for D (6 bases). CDR3 length equals 15 residues. CDR1 and CDR2 from the germline V gene are SNHLY and FYNNEI. Trimming removed 4 bases at V and 5 bases at J, with 17 bases between. CDR3 amino acids: CASSGGGRVGETQYF. For the CDR3, the DNA is TGTGCCAGCAGTGGGGGAGGACGCGTGGGGGAGACCCAGTACTTC.

The chain combines TRBV24-1 with TRBJ2-1; 7 bases map to TRBD1. With 4 bases clipped from V and 5 bases from J, the junction kept 4 bases outside the gene matches. This CDR3 has 14 amino acids. Germline V gene sequence: CDR1 KGHDR, CDR2 SFDVKD. The chain's CDR3 is CATSDWTGDNEQFF. The CDR3 DNA reads TGTGCCACCAGTGACTGGACAGGAGACAATGAGCAGTTCTTC.

The chain carries TRBV27 and TRBJ1-4; TRBD1 is a possible D gene (5 bases). Trimming took 6 bases from V and 8 from J, leaving 16 bases between them. CDR1 is MNHEY and CDR2 is SMNVEV in the germline V gene (reference sequence). The CDR3 sequence is 14 residues long. The CDR3 nucleotides read TGTGCCAGCAGCTCGCCCGGGGGGTGGGAAAAACTGTTTTTT. This codes for CASSSPGGWEKLFF.

The J gene is TRBJ1-2, the V gene TRBV4-1; D perhaps matches TRBD1 (6 bases). V lost 5 bases and J lost 2, with 9 bases in between. This CDR3 has 13 amino acids. The V gene's germline CDR1 is MGHRA and CDR2 YSYEKL. This CDR3 reads CASSGQTNYGYTF. Here the CDR3 DNA reads TGCGCCAGCAGCGGACAGACCAACTATGGCTACACCTTC.

The chain uses TRBV7-4 and TRBJ2-1, with 11 bases aligning to TRBD2. This CDR3 region has 16 residues. V shed 5 bases and J 5 bases; nucleotides not matched to a gene: 8. Germline V CDR1 and CDR2: SGHVT, SQSDAQ. In DNA form, the CDR3 reads TGTGCCAGCAGCACGACTAGCGGGGTGGGGAACAATGAGCAGTTCTTC. Translation: CASSTTSGVGNNEQFF.